One sample yielded the 12 T cell receptor beta chains listed below, sequenced in a study of T cells after yellow fever vaccination. TCRdb re-derived calls from the 5' RACE reads in MiXCR, one entry per CDR3 protein. Here the sample spans roughly 99,000 distinct CDR3 sequences, 5.8% being singletons. The sample was CD8+ T cells sorted from PBMCs, taken 10 days after the yellow fever booster vaccination. The receptors originated from a man younger than 30 who received the YFV17D yellow fever vaccine.

This chain joins TRBV24-1 and TRBJ1-1, with D unresolved. The CDR3 has 11 residues. V was shortened by 3 bases and J by 6 bases, with 4 bases between the two germline ends. CDR1 KGHDR and CDR2 SFDVKD come from the germline V gene. This chain's CDR3 is CATSDGPEAFF. The CDR3 DNA sequence: TGTGCCACCAGTGATGGGCCTGAAGCTTTCTTT.

This rearrangement joins TRBV10-3 to TRBJ1-1; D possibly corresponds to TRBD1 (6 bases). Per germline, CDR1 ENHRY and CDR2 SYGVKD. V lost 8 bases and J lost 3, with 13 bases in between. The CDR3 runs to 13 residues. The CDR3 region has the DNA TGTGCCATCGCCCGGGACAAGCACACTGAAGCTTTCTTT. This codes for CAIARDKHTEAFF.

The chain joins TRBV28 to TRBJ2-7, with a possible D match to TRBD1 (6 bases). Germline V gives CDR1 MDHEN, CDR2 SYDVKM. CDR3 length: 13 residues. V lost 5 bases and J 0 bases, leaving 8 bases between the germline ends. CDR3 DNA: TGTGCCAGCAGTGGGGACATCTCCTACGAGCAGTACGTC. As protein: CASSGDISYEQYV.

The chain recombines TRBV12-3 or TRBV12-4 with TRBJ1-4; D perhaps matches TRBD1 (6 bases). V was shortened by 5 bases and J by 1 base, with 11 bases between the two germline ends. This CDR3 is built from 15 residues. The CDR3 DNA reads as TGTGCCAGCAGTAACGGACAGTTAACTAATGAAAAACTGTTTTTT. Amino acid sequence: CASSNGQLTNEKLFF.

This clonotype was counted between two and nine times. V is TRBV4-2 and J is TRBJ1-2; no reliable D call. This CDR3 is built from 16 residues. Looked up from germline, CDR1 is LGHNA and CDR2 is YNFKEQ. V shed 4 bases and J shed 7 bases, with 22 bases lying between them. CDR3 region: CASSPKHQLLVGGYTF. DNA of the CDR3: TGTGCCAGCAGCCCAAAGCACCAGTTGTTGGTAGGTGGCTACACCTTC.

A remark on this clonotype: A read error may explain this, as a much larger clone is one base away. The genes are TRBV12-3 or TRBV12-4 and TRBJ2-7, with 12 positions matching TRBD2. J gave up 6 bases and V 6 bases, and 9 bases lay outside the gene matches. The CDR3 length is 15 residues. The CDR3 reads CASSLTSGGIVEQYV. CDR3 DNA: TGTGCCAGCAGCTTGACTAGCGGGGGAATCGTCGAGCAGTACGTC.

The genes are TRBV15 and TRBJ2-1; 8 bases are shared with TRBD2. Trimming cost V 3 bases and J 8 bases; bases outside gene matches: 9. The CDR3 sequence is 15 residues long. Per the germline V gene, CDR1 is LNHNV and CDR2 is YYDKDF (reference sequence). The DNA of the CDR3 is TGTGCCACCAGCAGTACTCGGGGGGGCGTGGATGAGCAGTTCTTC. It specifies CATSSTRGGVDEQFF.

The table lists this clonotype with a few counts. The CDR3 sequence: CASSLSGGRYNSPLHF. In nucleotides, the CDR3 is TGTGCCAGCAGCTTATCTGGGGGCCGATATAATTCACCCCTCCACTTT. The chain uses TRBV7-9 and TRBJ1-6, with a weak D call TRBD1 (6 bases). CDR3 length: 16 amino acids. Trimming took off 2 bases at V and 4 bases at J, with 12 bases between the two ends. From germline, CDR1 is SEHNR and CDR2 FQNEAQ (reference sequence).

The chain has TRBV5-6 and TRBJ2-1; 7 positions agree with TRBD1. This CDR3 region has 17 residues. V was clipped by 4 bases and J by 2 bases; unmatched bases: 12. Germline CDR1 reads SGHDT; CDR2 reads YYEEEE. DNA of the CDR3: TGTGCCAGCAGCCCCCCGACAGGGCGCGGCACCTACAATGAGCAGTTCTTC. Its protein product is CASSPPTGRGTYNEQFF.

This chain links TRBV7-9 with TRBJ1-5; possibly TRBD1 for D (5 bases). This CDR3 contains 13 residues. Germline CDR1 is SEHNR and CDR2 is FQNEAQ (reference sequence). V lost 5 bases to trimming and J lost 6 bases, with 11 bases between them. The CDR3 here is CASSGGVGQPQHF. The CDR3 DNA follows: TGTGCCAGCAGCGGGGGGGTCGGTCAGCCCCAGCATTTT.

This clonotype appeared a few times. V gene TRBV4-3 combines with J gene TRBJ2-2, with D possibly matching TRBD1 (6 bases). Trimming removed 1 base from V and 5 bases from J, with 14 bases in between. CDR3 length: 16 amino acids. CDR1 is LGHNA and CDR2 is YSLEER in the germline V gene. Here the CDR3 DNA reads TGCGCCAGCAGCCAAGTACAGGGATTGAGAACCGGGGAGCTGTTTTTT. It yields the protein CASSQVQGLRTGELFF.

This clonotype has just a few counts. The chain couples TRBV3-2 to TRBJ2-5; no DNA check was done on the table's D call, TRBD1. TRBV3-2 is tagged as a pseudogene. The CDR3 is 14 residues long. The CDR3 reads CASSQGQGEETQYF. The CDR3 DNA follows: TGTGCCAGCAGCCAAGGACAGGGGGAAGAGACCCAGTACTTC.